One and the same sample provided the 10 T cell receptor beta chains below, sequenced in a study of OX40 agonist ivuxolimab in advanced cancers. Library preparation employed the immunoSEQ multiplex PCR assay. The table was pulled from immuneACCESS by TCRdb, which kept in-frame rearrangements only. Such tables lose some clones; where checked, under half of the loss comes from unresolved V genes, and the rest has no known cause. Within this sample are 87,000 or so clones, with approximately 87% of them counted one time only. Jointly, the top ten make up around 1.5% of the sample. Material: CD4+ or CD8+ T cells sorted from blood, obtained in a trial of the OX40 agonist ivuxolimab. These receptors were obtained from an adult with an advanced solid tumor such as melanoma, head and neck, liver or kidney cancer.

This chain links TRBV27 with TRBJ2-7; D call uncertain. Germline V gene lookup returns CDR1 MNHEY and CDR2 SMNVEV (reference sequence). CDR3 length: 14 amino acids. V dropped 3 bases and J dropped 0 bases, with 9 bases sitting between them. The CDR3 reads CASSFRADSYEQYF. The CDR3 DNA follows: TGTGCCAGCAGTTTTAGGGCAGACTCCTACGAGCAGTACTTC.

The chain links TRBV6-5 to TRBJ1-2; D is perhaps TRBD1 (6 bases). The V gene's germline CDR1 is MNHEY and CDR2 SVGAGI. Trimming pared 6 bases from V and 5 bases from J, leaving 16 bases between. CDR3 length: 14 amino acids. CDR3 region: CASSPGRTDYGYTF. Here the CDR3 DNA reads TGTGCCAGCAGCCCGGGGCGGACAGATTATGGCTACACCTTC.

Of note for this clone: This sample includes further DNA sequences coding for the same CDR3. This rearrangement joins TRBV7-2 to TRBJ1-5; D gene uncertain. Germline values: CDR1 SGHTA, CDR2 FQGNSA. Trimming took off 2 bases at V and 3 bases at J, with 5 bases between the two ends. The CDR3 covers 13 residues. CDR3 in amino acids: CASSLRNNQPQHF. In DNA form, the CDR3 reads TGTGCCAGCAGCTTACGGAACAATCAGCCCCAGCATTTT.

The CDR3 region is CAWSRRGYGDTQYF. CDR3 DNA: TGTGCCTGGAGCCGAAGAGGATATGGAGATACGCAGTATTTT. V usage is TRBV30 and J usage is TRBJ2-3; D is ambiguous. Germline CDR1 GTSNPN, CDR2 SVGIG (reference sequence). The V end was cut by 3 bases, the J end by 5 bases, with 15 bases between. This CDR3 spans 14 amino acids.

This sequence joins TRBV18 and TRBJ2-2; 7 nucleotides agree with TRBD1. Germline V gene sequence: CDR1 KGHSH, CDR2 LQKENI. The CDR3 extends over 14 amino acids. The V and J ends lost 6 bases and 5 bases, in that order; junction bases with no gene match: 6. DNA for the CDR3: TGTGCCAGCTCGTTACCAGGGGGAACCGGGGAGCTGTTTTTT. It specifies CASSLPGGTGELFF.

The chain employs TRBV5-1 and TRBJ2-1; possible D gene TRBD2, 6 bases. V lost 6 bases, J lost 0 bases, and 13 bases lay in between. The CDR3 totals 15 residues. The germline V gene encodes CDR1 SGHRS and CDR2 YFSETQ. Here the CDR3 DNA reads TGCGCCAGCACCAGGGTGGGGGGCTCCTACAATGAGCAGTTCTTC. This codes for CASTRVGGSYNEQFF.

The CDR3 DNA reads as TGTGCCAGCAAAGGGGCCCGGGACACCGGGGAGCTGTTTTTT. Its protein product is CASKGARDTGELFF. The rearrangement links TRBV6-1 to TRBJ2-2; D possibly corresponds to TRBD1 (5 bases). This CDR3 comprises 14 residues. Trimming took 7 bases from V and 3 from J, leaving 12 bases between them. Germline V gives CDR1 MNHNS, CDR2 SASEGT.

The chain carries TRBV4-2 and TRBJ1-4, with 11 bases that match TRBD1. Germline V gives CDR1 LGHNA, CDR2 YNFKEQ. Unmatched junction bases numbered 12, after V lost 4 bases and J lost 8 bases. The CDR3 has 17 amino acids. This CDR3 reads CASSPGTGGIQGEKLFF. The CDR3 coding sequence is TGTGCCAGCAGCCCAGGGACAGGGGGGATTCAAGGAGAAAAACTGTTTTTT.

The rearrangement uses TRBV4-3 and TRBJ2-7; TRBD2 is a possible D gene (6 bases). Trimming stripped 4 bases from V and 1 base from J, with 8 bases between. Germline-derived CDR1 and CDR2 are LGHNA and YSLEER. This CDR3 region has 13 residues. The CDR3 coding sequence is TGCGCCAGCAGCCGACGGGAGTCCTACGAGCAGTACTTC. Its translation: CASSRRESYEQYF.

J is TRBJ2-7 and V is TRBV10-3; unclear D gene. Germline-derived CDR1 and CDR2 are ENHRY and SYGVKD. V lost 3 bases to trimming and J lost 3 bases, with 3 bases between them. The CDR3 is made up of 11 amino acids. The DNA of the CDR3 is TGTGCCATCAGTGACCTCTACGAGCAGTACTTC. Amino acids: CAISDLYEQYF.